A selection of T cell receptor beta chains follows, all from one sample in a study of T cell clonotyping in hematopoietic cell transplantation. Some clones are missing from TCRdb's copy, which holds only in-frame ones; the method was immunoSEQ multiplex PCR. The table has more than 20,000 clones, 90% seen once. Sequenced here: peripheral blood mononuclear cells, sampled before stem cell transplant. The origin of the receptors is a man aged 18-30 years with biphenotypic leukemia. Some clones in this sample may be carry-over from other donors' samples. CDR3s include the opening cysteine and the closing phenylalanine or tryptophan. D genes are given only for firm matches. Some rows have no size entry. The others give once, few or many, or a class for an expanded clone.

DNA: TGTGCCAGCAGCTTGGGGGAGTTCCCCTACAATGAGCAGTTCTTC
CDR3: CASSLGEFPYNEQFF
D: -
V: TRBV5-4
size: -
J: TRBJ2-1

DNA: TGCGCCAGCAGTGGGGGGCCGAGAGACACTGAAGCTTTCTTT
CDR3: CASSGGPRDTEAFF
D: -
V: TRBV10-1
size: few
J: TRBJ1-1

DNA: TGTGCCAGCAGCCCAGGGGGTAGCACAGATACGCAGTATTTT
CDR3: CASSPGGSTDTQYF
D: TRBD1
V: TRBV11-3
size: -
J: TRBJ2-3

DNA: TGTGCCAGCAGCCCCAAGGGCGGGAGCTCCTACAATGAGCAGTTCTTC
CDR3: CASSPKGGSSYNEQFF
D: TRBD2
V: TRBV7-9
size: -
J: TRBJ2-1

DNA: TGTGCCACCCGGCGGACTCCCGGGACTTACGAGCAGTACTTC
CDR3: CATRRTPGTYEQYF
D: -
V: TRBV27
size: -
J: TRBJ2-7

DNA: TGTGCCAGCAGCCCACAGGGGGTAGCCGGGGAGCTGTTTTTT
CDR3: CASSPQGVAGELFF
D: TRBD1
V: TRBV5-6
size: -
J: TRBJ2-2

DNA: TGTGCCTGGAGTGTACAGGGTCCCGAAGCTTTCTTT
CDR3: CAWSVQGPEAFF
D: -
V: TRBV30
size: -
J: TRBJ1-1

DNA: TGCGCCAGCAGCCAAGGCTATATTCAGCCCCAGCATTTT
CDR3: CASSQGYIQPQHF
D: -
V: TRBV4-1
size: once
J: TRBJ1-5

DNA: TGTGCCAGCAGAACTAGCGGGAGGGCCAGCAATGAGCAGTTCTTC
CDR3: CASRTSGRASNEQFF
D: TRBD2
V: TRBV5-4
size: -
J: TRBJ2-1

DNA: TGCGCCAGCAGCCCCGGGACAGGGAATCGGGGGAATCAGCCCCAGCATTTT
CDR3: CASSPGTGNRGNQPQHF
D: TRBD1
V: TRBV4-3
size: -
J: TRBJ1-5

DNA: TGTGCCTGGAGTCTGGGACTCCCCCCCGGGGAGCAGTTCTTC
CDR3: CAWSLGLPPGEQFF
D: -
V: TRBV30
size: -
J: TRBJ2-1

DNA: TGTGCCAGCCGCCCTACAGGGGAAAATGAAAAACTGTTTTTT
CDR3: CASRPTGENEKLFF
D: TRBD1
V: TRBV6-5
size: -
J: TRBJ1-4

DNA: TGTGCCCAAACGGGACATCATGGCTACACCTTC
CDR3: CAQTGHHGYTF
D: -
V: TRBV30
size: -
J: TRBJ1-2

DNA: TGTGCCTGGACCCAAGGTTTGGTTCCGGGCTCGAACACTGAAGCTTTCTTT
CDR3: CAWTQGLVPGSNTEAFF
D: -
V: TRBV30
size: -
J: TRBJ1-1

DNA: TGTGCCAGCAGCCCTCGAGGGGACTCTGGAAACACCATATATTTT
CDR3: CASSPRGDSGNTIYF
D: -
V: TRBV7-3
size: -
J: TRBJ1-3

DNA: TGTGCCATCAGCGGCAACAGGGGCCAGTACGAGCAGTACTTC
CDR3: CAISGNRGQYEQYF
D: TRBD1
V: TRBV10-3
size: -
J: TRBJ2-7

DNA: TGCGCCAGCAGAGACGCGAGTGGGGCGCGAGAGCAGTTCTTC
CDR3: CASRDASGAREQFF
D: -
V: TRBV4-1
size: -
J: TRBJ2-1

DNA: TGTGCCAGCAGCCAAGGGACTAGCGGGATAGGAGATACGCAGTATTTT
CDR3: CASSQGTSGIGDTQYF
D: TRBD2
V: TRBV4-2
size: -
J: TRBJ2-3

DNA: TGTGCCAGCAGCTGGGGGACGCAGCGCTACAATGAGCAGTTCTTC
CDR3: CASSWGTQRYNEQFF
D: -
V: TRBV11-2
size: once
J: TRBJ2-1

DNA: TGCGCCAGCAACGAAGGGGGGTCTGGAAACACCATATATTTT
CDR3: CASNEGGSGNTIYF
D: -
V: TRBV5-1
size: -
J: TRBJ1-3

DNA: TGCGCCAGCAGGCCCGACAGGGATGAAAAACTGTTTTTT
CDR3: CASRPDRDEKLFF
D: TRBD1
V: TRBV5-1
size: -
J: TRBJ1-4

DNA: TGTGCCAGCAGTTACGGGAGGGATGGTCAGCCCCAGCATTTT
CDR3: CASSYGRDGQPQHF
D: -
V: TRBV6-5
size: -
J: TRBJ1-5

DNA: TGTGCCAGCAGCACGCTCGACGAGCAGTACTTC
CDR3: CASSTLDEQYF
D: -
V: TRBV6-5
size: -
J: TRBJ2-7

DNA: TGCGCCAGCAGCCAAGGGAGCGGAATTACGGGAGAAGACACAGATACGCAGTATTTT
CDR3: CASSQGSGITGEDTDTQYF
D: -
V: TRBV4-1
size: -
J: TRBJ2-3

DNA: TGTGCCAGCAGTCCAGTAGCGGGGAGCTACGAGCAGTACTTC
CDR3: CASSPVAGSYEQYF
D: TRBD2
V: TRBV28
size: -
J: TRBJ2-7

DNA: TGTGCCAGCAGTTACGCCCGGTTTAACTATGGCTACACCTTC
CDR3: CASSYARFNYGYTF
D: -
V: TRBV6-5
size: -
J: TRBJ1-2

DNA: TGTGCCAGCAGCTTAGATTGGCAGGCCTCTGGGGCCAACGTCCTGACTTTC
CDR3: CASSLDWQASGANVLTF
D: -
V: TRBV11-3
size: -
J: TRBJ2-6

DNA: TGTGCCAGCAGCTTAGATCTGGCGCCCTATGGCTACACCTTC
CDR3: CASSLDLAPYGYTF
D: -
V: TRBV11-2
size: -
J: TRBJ1-2

DNA: TGTGCCAGCAGTGAAGGGACAGGGTCTCGCTACACCTTC
CDR3: CASSEGTGSRYTF
D: TRBD1
V: TRBV6-1
size: few
J: TRBJ1-2

DNA: TGTGCCAGCAGGGCGGGGACAGATACCTACGAGCAGTACTTC
CDR3: CASRAGTDTYEQYF
D: -
V: TRBV5-5
size: -
J: TRBJ2-7

DNA: TGTGCCAGCAGGGCTAGCGGGAGGCTCCAAGAGACCCAGTACTTC
CDR3: CASRASGRLQETQYF
D: TRBD2
V: TRBV5-8
size: -
J: TRBJ2-5

DNA: TGTGCCAGCAGCTTAGCGACAGGGGGCAATCAGCCCCAGCATTTT
CDR3: CASSLATGGNQPQHF
D: TRBD1
V: TRBV7-8
size: -
J: TRBJ1-5

DNA: TGTGCCATCAGTGAGTCGAGTTCGGTTCTCTACGAGCAGTACTTC
CDR3: CAISESSSVLYEQYF
D: -
V: TRBV10-3
size: -
J: TRBJ2-7

DNA: TGCGCCAGCAGTGAGGGCCCGACGCGGTTCTTC
CDR3: CASSEGPTRFF
D: -
V: TRBV10-1
size: -
J: TRBJ2-1

DNA: TGTGCCAGCAGCTTGTACACAGGGGATGGAGGAAACACCATATATTTT
CDR3: CASSLYTGDGGNTIYF
D: TRBD1
V: TRBV7-9
size: -
J: TRBJ1-3

DNA: TGTGCCAGCAGCCAACTCCGGGGCAACGAGCAGTACTTC
CDR3: CASSQLRGNEQYF
D: -
V: TRBV14
size: -
J: TRBJ2-7

DNA: TGTGCCAGCAGTGGGGATCCGGGTGGTGGCTACACCTTC
CDR3: CASSGDPGGGYTF
D: -
V: TRBV2
size: -
J: TRBJ1-2

DNA: TGTGCCAGCAGTGGGGACAGGGGGAAGGTTGCTTTCTTT
CDR3: CASSGDRGKVAFF
D: TRBD1
V: TRBV6-1
size: -
J: TRBJ1-1

DNA: TGCGCCAGCAGTACGTTAGCTGGACAATACGAGCAGTACTTC
CDR3: CASSTLAGQYEQYF
D: -
V: TRBV4-1
size: -
J: TRBJ2-7

DNA: TGTGCCAGCAGGATCGGACAGGGGGCCCGCAATGAGCAGTTCTTC
CDR3: CASRIGQGARNEQFF
D: TRBD1
V: TRBV5-6
size: -
J: TRBJ2-1

DNA: TGTGCCAGGGGAGCGCCCTACAATGAGCAGTTCTTC
CDR3: CARGAPYNEQFF
D: -
V: TRBV7-2
size: once
J: TRBJ2-1

DNA: TGTGCCAGCAGCTTTTCGGGTTCTGGGGCCAACGTCCTGACTTTC
CDR3: CASSFSGSGANVLTF
D: -
V: TRBV11-2
size: -
J: TRBJ2-6

DNA: TGTGCCAGCAGCCACTCCGTCCAGGGGGCGCAGGGTGAGCAGTTCTTC
CDR3: CASSHSVQGAQGEQFF
D: TRBD1
V: TRBV7-9
size: -
J: TRBJ2-1

DNA: TGCAGCGTAGAGGGACAGCTAAACGAGCAGTACTTC
CDR3: CSVEGQLNEQYF
D: TRBD1
V: TRBV29-1
size: -
J: TRBJ2-7

DNA: TGCGCCAGCAGGGGAATGCGGGGGAAAAACATTCAGTACTTC
CDR3: CASRGMRGKNIQYF
D: TRBD2
V: TRBV5-1
size: once
J: TRBJ2-4

DNA: TGTGCCAGCAGCTTAGACAGGGCCTCTGAAGCTTTCTTT
CDR3: CASSLDRASEAFF
D: -
V: TRBV11-2
size: -
J: TRBJ1-1

DNA: TGTGCCAGCAGCCGTCTACAGGGAGGTGGGACAGATACGCAGTATTTT
CDR3: CASSRLQGGGTDTQYF
D: -
V: TRBV11-3
size: -
J: TRBJ2-3

DNA: TGTGCCAGCACCCCTAGACAGGGAAACACTGAAGCTTTCTTT
CDR3: CASTPRQGNTEAFF
D: TRBD1
V: TRBV6-1
size: -
J: TRBJ1-1

DNA: TGTGCCAGCAGCTTAGCGGGGGACAGGGAGCTGTTTTTT
CDR3: CASSLAGDRELFF
D: -
V: TRBV11-1
size: -
J: TRBJ2-2

DNA: TGTGCCAGCAGTGCTATAGCGGGAGGGGTCGCAGATACGCAGTATTTT
CDR3: CASSAIAGGVADTQYF
D: TRBD2
V: TRBV6-4
size: once
J: TRBJ2-3

DNA: TGTGCCAGCAGCCGACCATCTACCGGGGCAGAAGGACGAGAGACCCAGTACTTC
CDR3: CASSRPSTGAEGRETQYF
D: -
V: TRBV7-3
size: -
J: TRBJ2-5

DNA: TGTGCCAGCAGTCTCCCAGATGACTATGGCTACACCTTC
CDR3: CASSLPDDYGYTF
D: -
V: TRBV5-4
size: once
J: TRBJ1-2

DNA: TGTGCCAGCAGCCAAGACGTTAACTATGGCTACACCTTC
CDR3: CASSQDVNYGYTF
D: -
V: TRBV14
size: -
J: TRBJ1-2